A selection of T cell receptor beta chains follows, all from one sample in a study of cytomegalovirus exposure and HLA in healthy donors. The assay was immunoSEQ multiplex PCR, and TCRdb's table has in-frame clones only and misses some. The table lists tens of thousands of clones, less than 80% of them singletons. The material sequenced was PBMCs. The receptors originated from a male donor in good health and CMV-seronegative. Each CDR3 is given with its conserved first and last residue.

j_call: TRBJ2-7
v_call: TRBV28
cdr3_aa: CASSSTIVETTPYEQYF

j_call: TRBJ1-1
v_call: TRBV5-1
cdr3_aa: CASSLGGQYTEAFF

j_call: TRBJ2-7
v_call: TRBV25-1
cdr3_aa: CASSFGESEQYF

j_call: TRBJ1-1
v_call: TRBV7-6
cdr3_aa: CASSSISGLREKDTEAFF

j_call: TRBJ1-5
v_call: TRBV4-1
cdr3_aa: CASSQMGRGNQPQHF

j_call: TRBJ2-5
v_call: TRBV9
cdr3_aa: CASSVEGREETQYF

j_call: TRBJ1-3
v_call: TRBV7-2
cdr3_aa: CASSLGRPGNTIYF

j_call: TRBJ1-1
v_call: TRBV19
cdr3_aa: CASTRQDQWDEAFF

j_call: TRBJ2-7
v_call: TRBV5-1
cdr3_aa: CASSPTGQAPYEQYF

j_call: TRBJ1-2
v_call: TRBV6-5
cdr3_aa: CASSLDPTGGYGYTF

j_call: TRBJ1-2
v_call: TRBV6-6
cdr3_aa: CASSLQADGYTF

j_call: TRBJ1-2
v_call: TRBV19
cdr3_aa: CASARGNYGYTF

j_call: .
v_call: TRBV5-1
cdr3_aa: CASSRTSGSYEQYF

j_call: TRBJ1-3
v_call: TRBV2
cdr3_aa: CASQGNTIYF

j_call: TRBJ1-1
v_call: TRBV10-3
cdr3_aa: CAIRDRLQNTEAFF

j_call: TRBJ2-7
v_call: TRBV11-2
cdr3_aa: CASSLEAFYEQYF

j_call: TRBJ2-7
v_call: TRBV6-6
cdr3_aa: CASSYSMAGGGDEQYF

j_call: TRBJ1-2
v_call: TRBV20-1
cdr3_aa: CSASDGDGYTF

j_call: TRBJ2-2
v_call: TRBV10-2
cdr3_aa: CASSEYQGTGELFF

j_call: TRBJ1-2
v_call: TRBV19
cdr3_aa: CASSITGGLGYGYTF

j_call: TRBJ1-1
v_call: TRBV6-5
cdr3_aa: CAISLPGQGGTEAFF

j_call: TRBJ1-4
v_call: TRBV27
cdr3_aa: CASSFGQLNEKLFF

j_call: TRBJ1-4
v_call: TRBV29-1
cdr3_aa: CSVQDRANEKLFF

j_call: TRBJ2-3
v_call: TRBV11-2
cdr3_aa: CASSLGTASSTDTQYF

j_call: TRBJ1-1
v_call: TRBV11-2
cdr3_aa: CASSSHGMNTEAFF